These T cell receptor beta chains were read from a single sample in a study of T cells in Graves' hyperthyroidism and ophthalmopathy. One entry per CDR3 protein results from TCRdb running MiXCR on the multiplex PCR reads. The sample carries 200,000 to 250,000 distinct CDR3 sequences, roughly 15% recorded once. Sequenced: blood. These receptors all stem from a man in his fifties with Graves' hyperthyroidism. Both conserved end residues are part of each CDR3.

v_call	j_call	cdr3_aa
TRBV7-2	TRBJ1-1	CASSPTGTREAFF
TRBV5-1	TRBJ2-1	CASRWGQGPYNEQFF
TRBV20-1	TRBJ2-3	CSARPPGLAGVSSSADTQYF
TRBV5-6	TRBJ2-1	CASSSGLAVSYNEQFF
TRBV7-2	TRBJ1-5	CASSLLLGLNQPQHF
TRBV5-1	TRBJ2-5	CASSPGQFAGTQYF
TRBV10-3	TRBJ1-1	CAISRTGITEAFF
TRBV27	TRBJ1-6	CASSLGGTLHF
TRBV7-2	TRBJ2-1	CASTPGSFYNEQFF
TRBV7-2	TRBJ2-2	CASSLRLASGELFF
TRBV6-1	TRBJ2-3	CASSGPGQGTDTQYF
TRBV11-1	TRBJ2-5	CASSLNLAGAAETQYF
TRBV11-3	TRBJ2-5	CASSLAQGYGGETQYF
TRBV28	TRBJ2-5	CAGSFQASGGETQYF
TRBV19	TRBJ2-7	CASSISSRGSYEQYF
TRBV10-1	TRBJ2-3	CARLTSGRTDTQYF
TRBV7-2	TRBJ2-2	CASSLFVPGTNTGELFF
TRBV28	TRBJ2-3	CASSSGPAGDTDTQYF
TRBV28	TRBJ2-7	CASSLNGGYEQYF
TRBV7-9	TRBJ2-7	CASSLYSGVGDYEQYF
TRBV11-3	TRBJ2-1	CASKRAIYNEQFF
TRBV19	TRBJ2-5	CASSSSPEQAKRGTQYF
TRBV5-4	TRBJ1-2	CASSWSGSDYGYTF
TRBV5-8	TRBJ2-7	CASSLHGDSTYEQYF
TRBV12-3/TRBV12-4	TRBJ1-5	CASSRNRDNQPQHF
TRBV19	TRBJ1-1	CASRPRDGNTEAFF
TRBV18	TRBJ2-7	CAGSPGTVRYEQYF
TRBV5-1	TRBJ2-1	CASSLGASGYNEQFF
TRBV28	TRBJ1-5	CASSHGSGPRFGRNQPQHF
TRBV20-1	TRBJ2-7	CSARDWGRSSYEQYF
TRBV18	TRBJ1-4	CASSRGTGKTEKLFF
TRBV7-8	TRBJ2-7	CASSLGRRGGEQYF
TRBV5-1	TRBJ2-5	CASSSDGTGQETQYF
TRBV20-1	TRBJ2-3	CSAYPWDSTDTQYF
TRBV3-1	TRBJ2-3	CASSLWTGGADTQYF
TRBV10-3	TRBJ2-3	CAISDPGAGGSTDTQYF
TRBV5-1	TRBJ1-1	CASSLGGGYDTEAFF
TRBV29-1	TRBJ2-1	CSVEWPKYNEQFF
TRBV29-1	TRBJ1-1	CSVEEGGEAFF
TRBV10-3	TRBJ1-2	CAIKMDREGYGYTF
TRBV20-1	TRBJ2-5	CSGFSGMETQYF
TRBV27	TRBJ2-7	CASSFGVGEQYF
TRBV7-8	TRBJ2-1	CASRGTSGTNEQFF
TRBV5-4	TRBJ1-6	CASSLDGVNNSPLHF
TRBV5-1	TRBJ2-3	CASSLFPGSTQGNTDTRYF
TRBV14	TRBJ2-5	CASSQDMYRNGETQYF
TRBV7-3	TRBJ2-5	CASSQGYQETQYF
TRBV12-3/TRBV12-4	TRBJ2-3	CASSSQGASTDTQYF
TRBV12-3/TRBV12-4	TRBJ1-3	CASSFGRRISGNTIYF
TRBV27	TRBJ2-7	CASSPGTSALYLSYEQYF
TRBV20-1	TRBJ2-5	CSAREWLAGGFGAPQYF